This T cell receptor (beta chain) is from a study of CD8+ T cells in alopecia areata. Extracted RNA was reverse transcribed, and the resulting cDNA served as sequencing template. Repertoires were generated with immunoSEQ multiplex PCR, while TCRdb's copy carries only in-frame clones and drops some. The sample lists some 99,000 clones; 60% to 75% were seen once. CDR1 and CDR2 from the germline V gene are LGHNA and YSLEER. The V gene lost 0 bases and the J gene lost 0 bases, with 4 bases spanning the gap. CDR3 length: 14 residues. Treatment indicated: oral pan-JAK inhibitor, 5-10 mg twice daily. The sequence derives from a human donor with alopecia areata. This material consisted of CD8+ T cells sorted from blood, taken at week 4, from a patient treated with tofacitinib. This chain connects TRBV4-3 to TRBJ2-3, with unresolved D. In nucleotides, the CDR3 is TGCGCCAGCAGCCAAGAGGGTAGCACAGATACGCAGTATTTT. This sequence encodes CASSQEGSTDTQYF.